Sequencing of this T cell receptor beta chain was carried out in a study of T cells in Graves' hyperthyroidism and ophthalmopathy. Whole-study findings and limits: Ophthalmopathy was predicted by the model a median of roughly 6.6 months ahead of onset. In the analysis, a 13 V-J model separated ophthalmopathy from stable hyperthyroidism. Among thyroid clonotypes expanded above 0.001, most also appeared in blood.

Regarding this clonotype: Its antigen remains unknown. Possible read error: a much larger clone is one base away.

Lactation, pregnancy, other autoimmune disease or uncontrolled infection excluded patients. Germline CDR1 is DFQATT and CDR2 is SNEGSKA (reference sequence). With V trimmed by 4 bases and J by 4 bases, 7 bases remained unmatched. This CDR3 spans 14 amino acids. There were TCR beta CDR3 regions amplified from RNA transcripts. Primed by the HTBI set, a first-round RT-PCR was run on the TCR CDR3. TCRdb itself ran the multiplex PCR reads through MiXCR, one entry per CDR3 protein. Of roughly 380,000 distinct CDR3 sequences listed, over 11% were seen once; the top ten hold approximately 11%. Sequenced sample: blood. V is TRBV20-1 and J is TRBJ2-7; 10 nucleotides line up with TRBD2. The sequence came from a woman aged 55 to 70 with Graves' hyperthyroidism. Here the CDR3 DNA reads TGCAGTGCTACCGAAGGGACTAGCGCATACGAGCAGTACTTC. Its protein product is CSATEGTSAYEQYF.